This T cell receptor (beta chain) derives from a study of identical twins. The CDR3 is made up of 15 amino acids. Germline V gene sequence: CDR1 MNHEY, CDR2 SVGEGT. Trimming took 2 bases from V and 3 from J, leaving 14 bases between them. Unique molecular identifiers were present on the cDNA, which also gained a universal primer site by template switching. TCRdb itself ran the 5' RACE reads through MiXCR, one entry per CDR3 protein. Of around 570,000 distinct CDR3 sequences listed, roughly 9.5% are singletons. Comment on this clonotype: Its antigen is as yet unknown.

Study-wide results and caveats: Out-of-frame alpha sequences shared by twins showed excess low generation probability.

These data were also reused for a study on yellow fever vaccine responses in identical twins.

Sequencing used PBMCs. The V call is TRBV6-2 or TRBV6-3, the J call TRBJ2-7, with unresolved D. The clonotype comes from a woman aged 18-29 years in good health. As DNA, the CDR3 is TGTGCCAGCAGTTACCGAGGCAGCGCCGGCTACGAGCAGTACTTC. The encoded protein is CASSYRGSAGYEQYF.